The rows below give T cell receptor beta chains drawn from one sample of a study of post-analysis software for immune sequencing data. TCRdb re-analysed the PCR reads in MiXCR, keeping a single row per CDR3 protein. Of roughly 800,000 distinct CDR3 sequences in the sample, 30% were seen once. Sequencing was carried out using blood. These receptors all stem from a girl between 5 and 17 years old with multiple sclerosis. The CDR3 runs from the conserved cysteine through the conserved F or W. D genes are given only for firm matches. Size values are once, few and many counts, or a class for expanded clones, and some rows have none.

>TRBV7-2|TRBJ2-5|11|TRBD2|.
TGTGCCAGCAGCTCGGGACTACCCCAGTACTTC
CASSSGLPQYF
>TRBV28|TRBJ1-1|15|TRBD1|.
TGTGCCAGCAGAGTCGCAGGGGGCGCCGGGACTGAAGCTTTCTTT
CASRVAGGAGTEAFF
>TRBV7-9|TRBJ2-1|15|.|few
TGTGCCAGCAGCTTACCGGGGGGCCGGAACAATGAGCAGTTCTTC
CASSLPGGRNNEQFF
>TRBV20-1|TRBJ2-7|13|TRBD1|.
TGCAGTGTCCCCAGGGGGTCGACCTACGAGCAGTACTTC
CSVPRGSTYEQYF
>TRBV14|TRBJ1-2|17|.|.
TGTGCCAGCAGCCAAGCTATATCCGGGCTCCGGGGCTATGGCTACACCTTC
CASSQAISGLRGYGYTF
>TRBV7-2|TRBJ2-6|16|.|.
TGTGCCAGCAGCCACTTGTCAGGAACTGGGACCAACGTCCTGACTTTC
CASSHLSGTGTNVLTF
>TRBV6-6|TRBJ2-1|16|TRBD2|.
TGTGCCAGCAGGATACTAGCGGGAGCCACCTACAATGAGCAGTTCTTC
CASRILAGATYNEQFF
>TRBV25-1|TRBJ2-7|15|.|few
TGTGCCACTTCGCCGAGGGAAGGTCTCACCTACGAGCAGTACTTC
CATSPREGLTYEQYF
>TRBV3-1|TRBJ2-3|15|TRBD2|.
TGTGCCAGCGCCAAGGAACTAGCGGGGAGAGATACGCAGTATTTT
CASAKELAGRDTQYF
>TRBV20-1|TRBJ2-7|16|.|.
TGCAGTGCTAGAGATTCGGTCAACGGGGTAGCCTACGAGCAGTACTTC
CSARDSVNGVAYEQYF
>TRBV20-1|TRBJ2-5|15|.|.
TGCAGTGCTAGAGGGGCACGGGGACTCCAAGAGACCCAGTACTTC
CSARGARGLQETQYF
>TRBV6-1|TRBJ1-5|19|.|.
TGTGCCAGCAGCCCCGCGTTAGGAGTGGGAACACGGAGCAATCAGCCCCAGCATTTT
CASSPALGVGTRSNQPQHF
>TRBV9|TRBJ2-1|16|TRBD2|few
TGTGCCAGCAGCCAAAGCGGAACTAGCGGGACCATCGAGCAGTTCTTC
CASSQSGTSGTIEQFF
>TRBV6-6|TRBJ2-5|15|.|few
TGTGCCAGCAGCCCCCGACAGGGACTTCGAGAGACCCAGTACTTC
CASSPRQGLRETQYF
>TRBV5-6|TRBJ1-1|15|.|.
TGTGCCAGCAGCCCAGTAATCAATATCAACACTGAAGCTTTCTTT
CASSPVININTEAFF
>TRBV2|TRBJ2-7|18|TRBD2|.
TGTGCCAGCAGTCAATACCCGGGACTAGCGGGTTATTCCTACGAGCAGTACTTC
CASSQYPGLAGYSYEQYF
>TRBV6-5|TRBJ1-1|15|.|.
TGTGCCAGCAGTTACGGGGCGGGGGCAAACACTGAAGCTTTCTTT
CASSYGAGANTEAFF
>TRBV2|TRBJ1-1|14|.|.
TGTGCCAGCAGTGAACGGCCGGGTATGACTGAAGCTTTCTTT
CASSERPGMTEAFF
>TRBV7-2|TRBJ2-7|18|TRBD2|few
TGTGCCAGCAGCTTAGGTGCTAGCGGGTGGGGCTGGGGACCCGAGCAGTACTTC
CASSLGASGWGWGPEQYF